This TCR beta chain was identified in a study of technical replicates of blood from a few donors. Trimming pared 7 bases from V and 4 bases from J, leaving 16 bases between. Germline loops: CDR1 MNHEY, CDR2 SVGAGI. The CDR3 contains 14 residues. TCRdb's table, derived via immunoSEQ multiplex PCR, lists solely in-frame clones and lacks some. The table lists under 65,000 clones, approximately 94% of them singletons. The sequenced sample consisted of T cells isolated from PBMCs. The clonotype comes from a human donor in good health. The rearrangement joins TRBV6-5 to TRBJ1-1; no definite D call. The CDR3 here is CASIVSGSGTEAFF. CDR3 coding DNA: TGTGCCAGCATCGTATCGGGGTCGGGCACTGAAGCTTTCTTT.